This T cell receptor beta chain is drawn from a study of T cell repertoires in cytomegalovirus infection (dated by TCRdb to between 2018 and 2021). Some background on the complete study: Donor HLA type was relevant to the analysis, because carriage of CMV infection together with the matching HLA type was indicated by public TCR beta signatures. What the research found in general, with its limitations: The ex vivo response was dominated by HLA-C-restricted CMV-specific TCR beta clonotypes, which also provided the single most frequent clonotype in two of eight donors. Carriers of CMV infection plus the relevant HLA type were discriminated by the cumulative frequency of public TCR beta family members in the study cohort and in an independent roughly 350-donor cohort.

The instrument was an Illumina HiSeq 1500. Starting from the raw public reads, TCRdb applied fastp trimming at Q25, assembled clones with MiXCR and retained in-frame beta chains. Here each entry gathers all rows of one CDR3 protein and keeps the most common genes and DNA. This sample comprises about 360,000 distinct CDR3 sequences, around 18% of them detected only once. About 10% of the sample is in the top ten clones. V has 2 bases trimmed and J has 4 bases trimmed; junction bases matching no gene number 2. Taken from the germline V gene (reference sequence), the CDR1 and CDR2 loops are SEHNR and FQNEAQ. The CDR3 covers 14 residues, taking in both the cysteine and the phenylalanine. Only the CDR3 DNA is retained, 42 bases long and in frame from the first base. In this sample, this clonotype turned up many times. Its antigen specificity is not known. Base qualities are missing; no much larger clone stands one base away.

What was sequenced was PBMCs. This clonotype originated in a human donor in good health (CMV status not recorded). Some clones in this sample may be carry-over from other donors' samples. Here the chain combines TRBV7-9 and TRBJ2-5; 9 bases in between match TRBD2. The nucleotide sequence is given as TGTGCCAGCAGCTTAAATAGCGGGAGAGAGACCCAGTACTTC. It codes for CASSLNSGRETQYF.